Detailed here is one T cell receptor beta chain. Antigen unknown. The CDR3 totals 15 residues. Looked up from germline, CDR1 is MNHNS and CDR2 is SASEGT. V trimming: 5 bases; J trimming: 2 bases; junction bases outside the gene matches: 6. The data derive from a study of cytomegalovirus exposure and HLA in healthy donors. General study findings and limits: The authors reported that TCR beta sequences could predict HLA-A and HLA-B alleles. These predictions were accurate for most subjects in the first cohort.

PCR amplification relied on 60 Vbeta primers (plus 13 Jbeta primers). Repertoires were generated with immunoSEQ multiplex PCR, while TCRdb's copy carries only in-frame clones and drops some. The listing records tens of thousands of clones. The clonotype originates from a woman younger than 30 in good health and CMV-seronegative. Sequencing was performed on PBMCs. The chain links TRBV6-1 to TRBJ1-3; TRBD1 agrees at 7 bases. This CDR3 is CASSRQTGAGNTIYF. The CDR3 nucleotides are TGTGCCAGCAGTCGACAAACAGGGGCTGGAAACACCATATATTTT.